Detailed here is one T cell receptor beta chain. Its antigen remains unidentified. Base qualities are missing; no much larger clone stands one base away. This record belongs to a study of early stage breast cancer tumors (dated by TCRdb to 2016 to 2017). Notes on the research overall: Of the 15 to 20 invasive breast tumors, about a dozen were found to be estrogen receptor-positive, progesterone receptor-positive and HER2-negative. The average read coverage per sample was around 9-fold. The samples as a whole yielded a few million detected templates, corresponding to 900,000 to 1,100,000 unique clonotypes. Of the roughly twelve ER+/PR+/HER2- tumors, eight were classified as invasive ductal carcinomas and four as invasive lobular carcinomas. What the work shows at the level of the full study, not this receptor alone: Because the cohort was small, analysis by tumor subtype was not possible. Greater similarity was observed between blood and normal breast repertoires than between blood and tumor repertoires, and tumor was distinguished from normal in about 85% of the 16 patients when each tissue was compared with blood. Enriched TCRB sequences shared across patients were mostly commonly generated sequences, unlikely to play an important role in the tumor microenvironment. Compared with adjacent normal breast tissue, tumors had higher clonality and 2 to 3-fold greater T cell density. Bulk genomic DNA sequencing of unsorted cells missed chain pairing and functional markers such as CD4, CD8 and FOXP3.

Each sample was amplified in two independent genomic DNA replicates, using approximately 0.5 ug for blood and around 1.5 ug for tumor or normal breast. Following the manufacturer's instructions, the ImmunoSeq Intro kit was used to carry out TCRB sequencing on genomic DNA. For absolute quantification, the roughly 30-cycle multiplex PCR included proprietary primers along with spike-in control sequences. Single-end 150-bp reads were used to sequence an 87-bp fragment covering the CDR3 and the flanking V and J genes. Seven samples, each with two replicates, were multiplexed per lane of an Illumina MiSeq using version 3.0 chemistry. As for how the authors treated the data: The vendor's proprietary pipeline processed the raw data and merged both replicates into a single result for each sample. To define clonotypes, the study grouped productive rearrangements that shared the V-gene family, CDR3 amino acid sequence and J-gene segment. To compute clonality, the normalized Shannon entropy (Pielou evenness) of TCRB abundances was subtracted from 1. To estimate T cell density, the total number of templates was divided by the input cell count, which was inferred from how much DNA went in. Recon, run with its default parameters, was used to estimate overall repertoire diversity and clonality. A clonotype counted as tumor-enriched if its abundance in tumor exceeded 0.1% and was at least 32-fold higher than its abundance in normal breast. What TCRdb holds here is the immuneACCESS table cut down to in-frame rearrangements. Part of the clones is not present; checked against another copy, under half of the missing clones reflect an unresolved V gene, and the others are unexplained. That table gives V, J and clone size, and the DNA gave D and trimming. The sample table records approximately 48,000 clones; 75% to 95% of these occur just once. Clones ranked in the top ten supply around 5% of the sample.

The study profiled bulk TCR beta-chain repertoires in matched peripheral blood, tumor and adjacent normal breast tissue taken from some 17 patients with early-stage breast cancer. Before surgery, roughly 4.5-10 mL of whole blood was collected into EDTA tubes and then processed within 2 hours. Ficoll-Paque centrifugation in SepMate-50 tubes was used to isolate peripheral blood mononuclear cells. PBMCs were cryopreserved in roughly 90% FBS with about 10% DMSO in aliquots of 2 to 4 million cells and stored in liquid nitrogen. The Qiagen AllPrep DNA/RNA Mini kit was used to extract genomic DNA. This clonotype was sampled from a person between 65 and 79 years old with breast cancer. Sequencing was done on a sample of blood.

For the CDR3, the sequence is CASSSGAGGPREQYF. The sequenced DNA: TGTGCCAGCAGCTCGGGAGCGGGAGGGCCGCGGGAGCAGTACTTC. The chain employs TRBV5-6 and TRBJ2-7; TRBD2 fits 10 bases in the junction. The CDR3 sequence holds 15 residues, the cysteine and phenylalanine included. The sequence is cut down to CDR3 DNA, 45 bases in frame from base 1. The germline V gene specifies SGHDT as CDR1 and YYEEEE as CDR2. V and J are trimmed by 3 bases and 7 bases, and the gene matches miss 10 bases of the junction.